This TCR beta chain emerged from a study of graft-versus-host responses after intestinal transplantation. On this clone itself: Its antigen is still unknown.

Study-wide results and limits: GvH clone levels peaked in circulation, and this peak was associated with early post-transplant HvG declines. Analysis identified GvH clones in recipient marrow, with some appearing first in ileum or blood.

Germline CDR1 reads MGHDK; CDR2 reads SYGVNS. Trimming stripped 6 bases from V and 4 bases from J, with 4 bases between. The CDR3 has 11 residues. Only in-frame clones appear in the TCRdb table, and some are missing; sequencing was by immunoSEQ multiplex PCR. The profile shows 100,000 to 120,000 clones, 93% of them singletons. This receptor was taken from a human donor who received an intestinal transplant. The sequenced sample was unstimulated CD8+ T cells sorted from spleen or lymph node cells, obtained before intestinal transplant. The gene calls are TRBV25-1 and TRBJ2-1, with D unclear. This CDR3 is CASREYNEQFF. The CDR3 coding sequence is TGTGCCAGCAGGGAGTACAATGAGCAGTTCTTC.